Below, 8 T cell receptor beta chains from the same sample are listed, as sequenced in a study of blood T cell repertoires in COVID-19. Measured with immunoSEQ multiplex PCR; TCRdb has only the in-frame clones, and not every one. The sample shows a few hundred thousand clones, 80% to 90% of them seen only once. Sequencing used PBMCs or T cells enriched from blood (not recorded which). Receptors were obtained from a woman aged 18-35 years who had recovered from COVID-19.

The chain recombines TRBV12-2 with TRBJ1-1; TRBD1, the D gene given by the table, was not confirmed from the DNA. TRBV12-2 represents a pseudogene. This CDR3 spans 17 amino acids. The CDR3 DNA sequence: TGTGCAAGCCGCTATCTTGGACAGGGGAGGGTGAGGACTGAAGCTTTCTTT. This translates into CASRYLGQGRVRTEAFF.

The chain carries TRBV5-1 and TRBJ1-2; the match to TRBD1 covers 11 bases. CDR1 is SGHRS and CDR2 is YFSETQ in the germline V gene. The CDR3 runs to 14 residues. Trimming took 4 bases from V and 7 from J; bases not matched to a gene: 6. This CDR3 reads CASSAGQGAGGYTF. CDR3 bases: TGCGCCAGCAGCGCCGGACAGGGGGCTGGTGGCTACACCTTC.

This clone was observed a handful of times. The rearrangement uses TRBV5-4 and TRBJ2-3; the match to TRBD1 covers 8 bases. Looked up from germline, CDR1 is SGHNT and CDR2 is YYREEE (reference sequence). V was pared by 1 base and J by 5 bases, with 6 bases of the junction left unmatched. The CDR3 runs 15 residues. The CDR3 sequence is CASSLWGTGQDTQYF. The CDR3 region has the DNA TGTGCCAGCAGCTTGTGGGGGACAGGTCAAGATACGCAGTATTTT.

This chain uses TRBV4-3 with TRBJ1-1; 10 bases match TRBD1. The CDR3 consists of 13 residues. The V gene's germline CDR1 is LGHNA and CDR2 YSLEER. The junction had 0 bases not matched to a gene; V was cut back by 4 bases and J by 4 bases. This CDR3 reads CASSRTGGTEAFF. The CDR3 region has the DNA TGCGCCAGCAGCCGGACAGGGGGCACTGAAGCTTTCTTT.

This clone is a singleton in its sample. The rearrangement joins TRBV25-1 to TRBJ1-5; 7 bases line up with TRBD1. The germline gives CDR1 MGHDK, CDR2 SYGVNS. The V gene end was trimmed by 4 bases and the J gene end by 3 bases; junction bases not matched to a gene: 6. The CDR3 is made up of 15 amino acids. CDR3 in DNA: TGTGCCAGCAGTGGAACAGGGGATTTCAATCAGCCCCAGCATTTT. Its protein is CASSGTGDFNQPQHF.

This chain connects TRBV4-3 to TRBJ2-1; D unclear. V shed 4 bases and J shed 0 bases, with 16 bases lying between them. CDR1 is LGHNA, CDR2 YSLEER, per germline. This CDR3 contains 17 residues. The CDR3 sequence: CASSLLHNYLSYNEQFF. CDR3 sequence (DNA): TGCGCCAGCAGCCTTTTACACAATTATCTCTCCTACAATGAGCAGTTCTTC.

CDR3 protein: CASSPPGQGLYNEQFF. CDR3 nucleotides: TGTGCCAGCTCACCTCCGGGACAGGGCCTATACAATGAGCAGTTCTTC. The chain carries TRBV18 and TRBJ2-1; 9 bases match TRBD1. Germline trimming cut 3 bases from V and 4 bases from J; bases unmatched to any gene: 7. Per germline, CDR1 KGHSH and CDR2 LQKENI. The CDR3 loop spans 16 amino acids.

This rearrangement joins TRBV4-2 to TRBJ2-3; 11 positions agree with TRBD2. The V gene end was trimmed by 1 base and the J gene end by 4 bases; junction bases not matched to a gene: 1. The CDR3 contains 15 residues. The germline gives CDR1 LGHNA, CDR2 YNFKEQ. Here the CDR3 reads CASSQVTSGADTQYF. CDR3 sequence (DNA): TGTGCCAGCAGCCAAGTGACTAGCGGGGCAGATACGCAGTATTTT.